The 21 T cell receptor beta chains below all came from one sample that was sequenced in a study of spatial heterogeneity in lung cancer. TCRdb reanalysed the 5' RACE reads using MiXCR and keeps one entry per CDR3 protein. Among roughly 48,000 distinct CDR3 sequences listed, roughly 12% were seen once. The sample's time point: sample taken at primary tumor resection. Whole RNA obtained from tumor, nontumor lung or frozen PBMC underwent sequencing without sorting. Sequenced here: PBMCs, sampled at surgery. The receptors originated from a female donor with early-stage non-small cell lung cancer.

The rearrangement links TRBV2 to TRBJ2-3; tentative D call: TRBD2 (6 bases). V dropped 5 bases and J dropped 0 bases, with 9 bases sitting between them. Germline-derived CDR1 and CDR2 are SNHLY and FYNNEI. This CDR3 contains 14 residues. The CDR3 DNA reads TGTGCCAGCAGTTTGCGGGGAAGCACAGATACGCAGTATTTT. Its protein is CASSLRGSTDTQYF. Filled out from reference TRBV2 and TRBJ2-3, the complete variable domain reads EPEVTQTPSHQVTQMGQEVILRCVPISNHLYFYWYRQILGQKVEFLVSFYNNEISEKSEIFDDQFSVERPDGSNFTLKIRSTKLEDSAMYFCASSLRGSTDTQYFGPGTRLTVL.

This clonotype has just a few counts. The chain links TRBV7-2 to TRBJ2-7; 7 positions match TRBD1. V was clipped by 5 bases and J by 4 bases; unmatched bases: 5. Germline CDR1 reads SGHTA; CDR2 reads FQGNSA. The CDR3 is made up of 13 amino acids. Here the CDR3 reads CASSPGTDYEQYF. As DNA, the CDR3 is TGTGCCAGCAGCCCGGGGACAGATTACGAGCAGTACTTC. Supplemented by reference TRBV7-2 and TRBJ2-7, the full variable domain reads GAGVSQSPSNKVTEKGKDVELRCDPISGHTALYWYRQSLGQGLEFLIYFQGNSAPDKSGLPSDRFSAERTGGSVSTLTIQRTQQEDSAVYLCASSPGTDYEQYFGPGTRLTVT.

V gene TRBV20-1 combines with J gene TRBJ2-7; 10 nucleotides align to TRBD1. V was clipped by 3 bases and J by 1 base; unmatched bases: 9. The CDR3 has 16 amino acids. Germline assignment: CDR1 DFQATT and CDR2 SNEGSKA (reference sequence). CDR3 protein: CSARTPGQGDSYEQYF. The CDR3 nucleotides read TGCAGTGCTAGGACCCCCGGACAGGGGGATTCCTACGAGCAGTACTTC.

There are a few counts of this clonotype. The CDR3 reads CATSRDQAGQGMGAFF. The CDR3 coding sequence is TGTGCCACCAGCAGAGATCAGGCGGGACAGGGGATGGGAGCTTTCTTT. V gene TRBV15 combines with J gene TRBJ1-1, with TRBD1 identical over 10 bases. The germline V gene has CDR1 LNHNV and CDR2 YYDKDF (reference sequence). The CDR3 is 16 residues long. Trimming took 0 bases from V and 10 from J; bases not matched to a gene: 11.

This clonotype is labeled medium-sized. The chain joins TRBV6-1 to TRBJ2-2; 7 bases fit TRBD1. V lost 5 bases to trimming and J lost 2 bases; unmatched junction nucleotides: 8. The CDR3 loop spans 16 amino acids. Per the germline V gene, CDR1 is MNHNS and CDR2 is SASEGT. DNA for the CDR3: TGTGCCAGCAGTTCCCCCGGGACAGTTAACACCGGGGAGCTGTTTTTT. Translating it yields CASSSPGTVNTGELFF.

This chain connects TRBV4-2 to TRBJ1-1, with a tentative D call TRBD1 (6 bases). V dropped 1 base and J dropped 4 bases, with 16 bases sitting between them. Germline CDR1 reads LGHNA; CDR2 reads YNFKEQ. CDR3 length: 16 residues. The CDR3, as DNA: TGTGCCAGCAGCCAAGGGACGGGGGCGCGGGGCACTGAAGCTTTCTTT. Residues: CASSQGTGARGTEAFF.

Many counts were recorded for this clonotype. The V gene is TRBV29-1, the J gene TRBJ1-2, with D uncertain. The V end lost 3 bases, the J end lost 0 bases, and 2 bases lay between the germline ends. Germline V gives CDR1 SQVTM, CDR2 ANQGSEA. The CDR3 sequence is 11 residues long. The CDR3 protein is CSVDTNYGYTF. In nucleotides, the CDR3 is TGCAGCGTTGACACTAACTATGGCTACACCTTC.

The chain combines TRBV2 with TRBJ1-1; D is unresolved. The germline CDR1 and CDR2 sequences are SNHLY and FYNNEI. This CDR3 is 14 amino acids long. The V end lost 7 bases, the J end lost 1 base, and 13 bases lay between the germline ends. In nucleotides, the CDR3 is TGTGCCAGCACACAGTCCCGGGGGAACACTGAAGCTTTCTTT. Translation gives CASTQSRGNTEAFF.

This clonotype appeared many times. The chain uses TRBV20-1 and TRBJ1-1; D is undetermined. This CDR3 has 11 amino acids. Germline CDR1 is DFQATT and CDR2 is SNEGSKA (reference sequence). V was cut by 7 bases and J by 5 bases, with 11 bases left in between. CDR3 in amino acids: CSGGRLTEAFF. CDR3 DNA sequence: TGCAGTGGCGGGAGACTGACTGAAGCTTTCTTT.

This clonotype has more than one count but fewer than ten. The gene calls are TRBV20-1 and TRBJ2-5; 8 bases align to TRBD1. Looked up from germline, CDR1 is DFQATT and CDR2 is SNEGSKA (reference sequence). The CDR3 totals 12 residues. Trimming removed 6 bases from V and 5 bases from J; junction bases left unmatched: 5. CDR3 sequence: CSALDRGETQYF. DNA for the CDR3: TGCAGTGCCCTCGACAGGGGTGAGACCCAGTACTTC.

This chain links TRBV6-2 or TRBV6-3 with TRBJ2-7, with a weak D call TRBD1 (5 bases). Deletions cut 2 bases from V and 7 bases from J, with 15 bases between. CDR1 and CDR2 from the germline V gene are MNHEY and SVGEGT. The CDR3 covers 14 residues. For the CDR3, the DNA is TGTGCCAGCAGTTACGTCGCAGGGCCGGTAGAGCAGTACTTC. Residues: CASSYVAGPVEQYF.

Ten or more counts support this clonotype. The J gene is TRBJ1-1, the V gene TRBV4-3; tentatively, D is TRBD1 (6 bases). Germline CDR1 LGHNA, CDR2 YSLEER. The CDR3 runs to 13 residues. Trimming shortened V by 4 bases and J by 4 bases, and 10 bases separated the two germline ends. The CDR3 region is CASSRRGSTEAFF. The CDR3 region has the DNA TGCGCCAGCAGCCGCAGGGGTTCCACTGAAGCTTTCTTT.

The chain links TRBV7-2 to TRBJ2-7, with 13 bases identical to TRBD2. CDR3 length equals 20 residues. J was trimmed by 3 bases and V by 2 bases; bases with no gene match: 16. Germline CDR1 SGHTA, CDR2 FQGNSA. The CDR3 nucleotides read TGTGCCAGCAGCTTAACTGCAACGGGTAGGACTAGCGGGGGCCACTACGAGCAGTACTTC. Its translation is CASSLTATGRTSGGHYEQYF.

This clonotype was picked up many times. The rearrangement joins TRBV7-9 to TRBJ2-3; D not resolved. With 3 bases removed from V and 2 bases from J, the gap between germline ends came to 6 bases. The germline V gene encodes CDR1 SEHNR and CDR2 FQNEAQ (reference sequence). This CDR3 region has 13 residues. In DNA form, the CDR3 reads TGTGCCAGCAGCTTCCACAACACAGATACGCAGTATTTT. Its translation is CASSFHNTDTQYF.

This clonotype was picked up a small number of times. V and J are TRBV12-3 or TRBV12-4 and TRBJ2-2; no clear D gene. The CDR3 consists of 15 residues. V shed 6 bases and J shed 4 bases, with 15 bases lying between them. CDR3 coding DNA: TGTGCCAGCAGCCACCATCGGTTTGGCACCGGGGAGCTGTTTTTT. This encodes CASSHHRFGTGELFF.

In this sample, this clonotype turned up a few times. The V gene is TRBV13, the J gene TRBJ1-4, with a possible D match to TRBD1 (6 bases). The germline V and J ends were trimmed by 1 base and 8 bases, with 20 bases remaining between them. The CDR3 has 17 amino acids. In germline, CDR1 is PRHDT, CDR2 FYEKMQ (reference sequence). CDR3 loop: CASSLATGQRQEEKLFF. As DNA, the CDR3 is TGTGCCAGCAGCTTAGCCACAGGGCAACGTCAAGAGGAAAAACTGTTTTTT.

This clonotype is labeled as large. The V and J genes are TRBV20-1 and TRBJ1-1; unclear D gene. CDR3 length: 13 amino acids. Trimming cost V 0 bases and J 4 bases, with 9 bases left between them. CDR1 is DFQATT, CDR2 SNEGSKA, per germline (reference sequence). This CDR3 is CSARDEDLTEAFF. The CDR3, as DNA: TGCAGTGCTAGAGATGAGGATCTCACTGAAGCTTTCTTT.

The table lists this clonotype with a count of one. This chain joins TRBV4-1 and TRBJ2-3; perhaps TRBD2 as D (5 bases). The CDR3 consists of 16 residues. Trimming took 0 bases from V and 4 from J, leaving 14 bases between them. Germline V CDR1 and CDR2: MGHRA, YSYEKL. The DNA of the CDR3 is TGCGCCAGCAGCCAAGATTTCGCGGCGAGGGCAGATACGCAGTATTTT. It is translated as CASSQDFAARADTQYF.

This clonotype was seen at least ten times. This chain joins TRBV6-5 and TRBJ2-1; 13 bases align to TRBD2. This CDR3 is built from 18 residues. The V and J ends lost 3 bases and 1 base, in that order; junction bases with no gene match: 6. From germline, CDR1 is MNHEY and CDR2 SVGAGI. The CDR3 DNA sequence: TGTGCCAGCAGTTATCTCCGGACTAGCGGGGGTTCCTACAATGAGCAGTTCTTC. Its translation: CASSYLRTSGGSYNEQFF.

The rearrangement joins TRBV6-1 to TRBJ1-5; perhaps TRBD1 as D (5 bases). Per the germline V gene, CDR1 is MNHNS and CDR2 is SASEGT. Trimming took off 3 bases at V and 3 bases at J, with 15 bases between the two ends. The CDR3 covers 16 residues. The CDR3 nucleotides read TGTGCCAGCAGTGAGCCCACAGGAACGACCAATCAGCCCCAGCATTTT. This codes for CASSEPTGTTNQPQHF.

This clonotype came up many times. The chain employs TRBV4-1 and TRBJ2-2; 10 positions match TRBD2. From germline, CDR1 is MGHRA and CDR2 YSYEKL. The CDR3 sequence is 15 residues long. V was pared by 4 bases and J by 6 bases, with 5 bases of the junction left unmatched. CDR3 DNA sequence: TGCGCCAGCAGCCCGAGAGCGGGGGGGGCCGGGGAGCTGTTTTTT. It specifies CASSPRAGGAGELFF.